Presented here are 32 T cell receptor beta chains from one specimen sequenced in a study of blood T cell repertoires in COVID-19. TCRdb keeps only in-frame clones here, not all; method: immunoSEQ multiplex PCR. The table shows about 36,000 clones, with about nine tenths occurring only once. The sequenced sample was peripheral blood. The receptors come from a man aged 55-75 years with acute or convalescent COVID-19.

This clone was picked up one time. Here the CDR3 reads CASSLEGGQRADTQYF. The CDR3 nucleotides are TGTGCCAGCAGCTTAGAGGGGGGACAGCGGGCAGATACGCAGTATTTT. J is TRBJ2-3 and V is TRBV11-3, with D perhaps TRBD1 (7 bases). Trimming took 0 bases from V and 4 from J, leaving 14 bases between them. Germline V lookup: CDR1 SGHNT, CDR2 YENEEA. The CDR3 runs 16 residues.

The chain employs TRBV13 and TRBJ1-2; D perhaps matches TRBD1 (6 bases). Germline CDR1 and CDR2: PRHDT and FYEKMQ (reference sequence). Trimming stripped 4 bases from V and 4 bases from J, with 13 bases between. This CDR3 is 14 amino acids long. The CDR3 spells CASSSPDSLYGYTF. Written as DNA, the CDR3 is TGTGCCAGCAGCTCTCCGGACAGTCTCTATGGCTACACCTTC. The full variable domain, rest sourced from reference TRBV13 and TRBJ1-2, is AAGVIQSPRHLIKEKRETATLKCYPIPRHDTVYWYQQGPGQDPQFLISFYEKMQSDKGSIPDRFSAQQFSDYHSELNMSSLELGDSALYFCASSSPDSLYGYTFGSGTRLTVV.

V gene TRBV19 combines with J gene TRBJ2-5; 8 bases are shared with TRBD2. The CDR3 is made up of 15 amino acids. Germline V gene sequence: CDR1 LNHDA, CDR2 SQIVND (reference sequence). The V segment lost 5 bases and the J segment 4 bases; nucleotides outside the gene matches: 9. CDR3 DNA: TGTGCCAGTAGTCCTAGCGGGCGCTTGGCAGAGACCCAGTACTTC. This translates into CASSPSGRLAETQYF.

The chain is built from TRBV3-1 (or the pseudogene TRBV3-2) and TRBJ2-7; the match to TRBD2 covers 11 bases. Germline V gene data show CDR1 as LGHDT and CDR2 as YNNKEL (reference sequence). This CDR3 region has 15 residues. The ends lost 2 bases at V and 2 bases at J; junction bases unmatched: 2. CDR3 DNA sequence: TGTGCCAGCAGCCAATCGACTAGCGGGACCTACGAGCAGTACTTC. Its protein is CASSQSTSGTYEQYF.

The chain has TRBV5-4 and TRBJ2-5, with D uncertain. Per the germline V gene, CDR1 is SGHNT and CDR2 is YYREEE (reference sequence). This CDR3 has 16 amino acids. Trimming stripped 0 bases from V and 2 bases from J, with 14 bases between. The CDR3 nucleotides read TGTGCCAGCAGCTTGGGGCACGCCAGGCGACAAGAGACCCAGTACTTC. Residues: CASSLGHARRQETQYF.

This chain uses TRBV7-9 with TRBJ1-4; D remains ambiguous. The CDR3 sequence is 14 residues long. The V and J ends lost 5 bases and 4 bases respectively, with 11 bases between them. Germline assignment: CDR1 SEHNR and CDR2 FQNEAQ (reference sequence). The chain's CDR3 is CASSLRAGNEKLFF. CDR3 bases: TGTGCCAGCAGCCTTAGGGCGGGTAATGAAAAACTGTTTTTT.

The rearrangement joins TRBV19 to TRBJ1-5; 12 bases match TRBD1. J was trimmed by 6 bases and V by 6 bases; bases with no gene match: 15. Looked up from germline, CDR1 is LNHDA and CDR2 is SQIVND (reference sequence). The CDR3 is 18 amino acids. DNA of the CDR3: TGTGCCAGTAGATCCGGGACAGGGGGCTTGGCGGGGGGTCAGCCCCAGCATTTT. Its translation is CASRSGTGGLAGGQPQHF.

This clone appeared a few times. CDR3 nucleotides: TGCGCCAGCAGCTTGACACAGGGGGCTTACGAGCAGTACTTC. The encoded protein is CASSLTQGAYEQYF. The V call is TRBV5-1, the J call TRBJ2-7, with TRBD1 identical over 9 bases. CDR1 SGHRS and CDR2 YFSETQ come from the germline V gene. The CDR3 loop spans 14 amino acids. Trimming at V came to 1 base and at J to 4 bases, leaving 3 bases not matched to a gene.

The chain is built from TRBV4-1 and TRBJ2-7, with 7 bases lining up with TRBD1. This CDR3 is 16 amino acids long. With V trimmed by 0 bases and J by 5 bases, 10 bases remained unmatched. Per germline, CDR1 MGHRA and CDR2 YSYEKL. CDR3 sequence reads: CASSQDDRESIDEQYF. Here the CDR3 DNA reads TGCGCCAGCAGCCAAGATGACAGGGAGTCGATCGACGAGCAGTACTTC.

The CDR3 is CASSYLGTGDSETQYF. Here the CDR3 DNA reads TGTGCCAGCAGCTACTTGGGGACAGGCGATTCTGAGACCCAGTACTTC. The chain is built from TRBV11-2 and TRBJ2-5, with 8 bases identical to TRBD1. V trimming: 4 bases; J trimming: 5 bases; junction bases outside the gene matches: 12. The CDR3 has 16 residues. CDR1 and CDR2 (germline): SGHAT, FQNNGV. The full variable domain, completed using reference TRBV11-2 and TRBJ2-5, is EAGVAQSPRYKIIEKRQSVAFWCNPISGHATLYWYQQILGQGPKLLIQFQNNGVVDDSQLPKDRFSAERLKGVDSTLKIQPAKLEDSAVYLCASSYLGTGDSETQYFGPGTRLLVL.

The rearrangement links TRBV4-1 to TRBJ2-3, with D maybe TRBD1 (6 bases). Germline CDR1 reads MGHRA; CDR2 reads YSYEKL. The V and J ends lost 0 bases and 2 bases respectively, with 12 bases between them. CDR3 length equals 16 residues. The CDR3 here is CASSQEARGPTDTQYF. CDR3 coding DNA: TGCGCCAGCAGCCAAGAGGCCAGGGGCCCCACAGATACGCAGTATTTT.

CDR3 residues: CASSAASGATDTQYF. CDR3 coding DNA: TGTGCCAGCAGCGCCGCCTCAGGGGCCACAGATACGCAGTATTTT. The chain employs TRBV9 and TRBJ2-3; D is possibly TRBD1 (6 bases). The germline CDR1 and CDR2 sequences are SGDLS and YYNGEE. The CDR3 contains 15 residues. V lost 3 bases and J lost 2, with 13 bases in between.

This clone was recorded once. The rearrangement joins TRBV5-4 to TRBJ2-4, with D possibly matching TRBD1 (6 bases). Germline loops: CDR1 SGHNT, CDR2 YYREEE (reference sequence). V was pared by 5 bases and J by 0 bases, with 9 bases between. This CDR3 is built from 14 residues. In nucleotides, the CDR3 is TGTGCCAGCAGGGAAGGGGGAGCCAAAAACATTCAGTACTTC. Translated, it gives CASREGGAKNIQYF.

The V gene is TRBV28, the J gene TRBJ1-1; D perhaps matches TRBD1 (5 bases). V lost 0 bases to trimming and J lost 8 bases, with 10 bases between them. The CDR3 extends over 13 amino acids. The germline V gene encodes CDR1 MDHEN and CDR2 SYDVKM. The CDR3 spells CASSLWMGPEAFF. CDR3 nucleotides: TGTGCCAGCAGTTTATGGATGGGGCCGGAAGCTTTCTTT.

This chain links TRBV7-8 with TRBJ1-1; 9 positions agree with TRBD1. Looked up from germline, CDR1 is SGHVS and CDR2 is FQNEAQ. Unmatched junction bases numbered 2, after V lost 0 bases and J lost 6 bases. The CDR3 contains 14 residues. Here the CDR3 DNA reads TGTGCCAGCAGCTTAGCTAGGACAGGGGCTGAAGCTTTCTTT. It codes for CASSLARTGAEAFF.

This chain connects TRBV10-3 to TRBJ2-7; 9 bases are shared with TRBD2. Germline CDR1 ENHRY, CDR2 SYGVKD. J gave up 6 bases and V 6 bases, and 6 bases lay outside the gene matches. The CDR3 is 13 amino acids. CDR3 bases: TGTGCCATCAGAGACGAGGGACTAGCCGAGCAGTACGTC. The encoded protein is CAIRDEGLAEQYV.

V usage is TRBV5-4 and J usage is TRBJ1-2, with 8 bases matching TRBD1. CDR1 is SGHNT and CDR2 is YYREEE in the germline V gene (reference sequence). The CDR3 has 15 residues. J lost 0 bases, V lost 3 bases, and 4 bases had no gene match. For the CDR3, the DNA is TGTGCCAGCAGCTGGGGACAGGCTCCTAACTATGGCTACACCTTC. Translation: CASSWGQAPNYGYTF.

The chain employs TRBV6-5 and TRBJ2-7; a possible D gene is TRBD1 (5 bases). Germline assignment: CDR1 MNHEY and CDR2 SVGAGI. The CDR3 has 13 amino acids. The CDR3 sequence is CATDRGGGYEQYF. The CDR3 DNA reads TGTGCAACAGATAGGGGCGGCGGCTACGAGCAGTACTTC.

This clone has only one observation. The V gene is TRBV7-9, the J gene TRBJ1-2; tentatively, D is TRBD1 (5 bases). The CDR3 loop spans 13 amino acids. Germline V gene data show CDR1 as SEHNR and CDR2 as FQNEAQ (reference sequence). The V gene lost 3 bases and the J gene lost 2 bases, with 7 bases spanning the gap. In DNA form, the CDR3 reads TGTGCCAGCAGCTTGGGGCAGAACTATGGCTACACCTTC. Protein sequence: CASSLGQNYGYTF.

This chain connects TRBV9 to TRBJ2-7; no definite D call. Deletions cut 4 bases from V and 0 bases from J, with 11 bases between. The CDR3 runs to 14 residues. Germline V lookup: CDR1 SGDLS, CDR2 YYNGEE. The DNA for the CDR3 is TGTGCCAGCAGCCCCCACACGCACTCCTACGAGCAGTACGTC. As protein: CASSPHTHSYEQYV.

J is TRBJ2-3 and V is TRBV24-1, with TRBD2 identical over 10 bases. The length of the CDR3 is 17 residues. Germline V lookup: CDR1 KGHDR, CDR2 SFDVKD. J gave up 0 bases and V 2 bases, and 4 bases lay outside the gene matches. CDR3 DNA sequence: TGTGCCACCAGTGATTGGACTAGCGGAAAAAGCACAGATACGCAGTATTTT. This translates into CATSDWTSGKSTDTQYF.

V and J are TRBV7-9 and TRBJ2-7; D not resolved. CDR3 size: 13 residues. Trimming stripped 5 bases from V and 2 bases from J, with 10 bases between. Per the germline V gene, CDR1 is SEHNR and CDR2 is FQNEAQ (reference sequence). This CDR3 reads CASSEKSPYEQYF. The DNA of the CDR3 is TGTGCCAGCAGCGAGAAGTCCCCCTACGAGCAGTACTTC.

This chain connects TRBV20-1 to TRBJ2-5; no definite D call. Germline V gives CDR1 DFQATT, CDR2 SNEGSKA (reference sequence). The CDR3 sequence is 11 residues long. In DNA, the CDR3 is TGCAGCAAAAGAGAAAAAGAGACCCAGTACTTC. Residues: CSKREKETQYF.

The chain joins TRBV2 to TRBJ2-7, with a possible D match to TRBD1 (5 bases). CDR1 and CDR2 from the germline V gene are SNHLY and FYNNEI. The CDR3 runs 14 residues. The V gene lost 8 bases and the J gene lost 2 bases, with 16 bases spanning the gap. The CDR3, as DNA: TGTGCCAGCCCAGCCTCCAGGGAAGCCTACGAGCAGTACTTC. Translated: CASPASREAYEQYF. The full variable domain, its missing parts supplied by reference TRBV2 and TRBJ2-7, is EPEVTQTPSHQVTQMGQEVILRCVPISNHLYFYWYRQILGQKVEFLVSFYNNEISEKSEIFDDQFSVERPDGSNFTLKIRSTKLEDSAMYFCASPASREAYEQYFGPGTRLTVT.

V usage is TRBV7-9 and J usage is TRBJ2-1; D is perhaps TRBD2 (6 bases). V lost 2 bases, J lost 9 bases, and 8 bases lay in between. Per germline, CDR1 SEHNR and CDR2 FQNEAQ (reference sequence). There are 12 residues in the CDR3. This CDR3 reads CASSLSGGEQFF. Here the CDR3 DNA reads TGTGCCAGCAGCTTATCCGGGGGTGAGCAGTTCTTC. The whole variable domain, remainder taken from reference TRBV7-9 and TRBJ2-1, is DTGVSQNPRHKITKRGQNVTFRCDPISEHNRLYWYRQTLGQGPEFLTYFQNEAQLEKSRLLSDRFSAERPKGSFSTLEIQRTEQGDSAMYLCASSLSGGEQFFGPGTRLTVL.

The rearrangement joins TRBV4-1 to TRBJ2-3, with D tentatively TRBD2 (7 bases). V was pared by 1 base and J by 4 bases, with 15 bases between. The CDR3 extends over 16 amino acids. CDR1 and CDR2 from the germline V gene are MGHRA and YSYEKL. The CDR3 coding sequence is TGCGCCAGCAGCCAAGTCACTAGGGGGGGGTCAGATACGCAGTATTTT. Its protein product is CASSQVTRGGSDTQYF.

This chain links TRBV18 with TRBJ1-2; D unresolved. This CDR3 spans 15 amino acids. The germline V and J ends were trimmed by 3 bases and 0 bases, with 11 bases remaining between them. Germline CDR1 reads KGHSH; CDR2 reads LQKENI. CDR3 sequence reads: CASSPPGSTNYGYTF. In DNA, the CDR3 is TGTGCCAGCTCACCCCCCGGGAGTACTAACTATGGCTACACCTTC.

V is TRBV5-1 and J is TRBJ2-2, with a possible D match to TRBD2 (6 bases). The CDR3 has 14 amino acids. V lost 7 bases to trimming and J lost 0 bases, with 10 bases between them. The germline V gene has CDR1 SGHRS and CDR2 YFSETQ. The CDR3 coding sequence is TGCGCCAGCGGGCGGGGCTCGAACACCGGGGAGCTGTTTTTT. The encoded protein is CASGRGSNTGELFF.

This sequence joins TRBV15 and TRBJ1-5, with a tentative D call TRBD1 (6 bases). Deletions cut 0 bases from V and 0 bases from J, with 18 bases between. The CDR3 loop spans 19 amino acids. Germline V CDR1 and CDR2: LNHNV, YYDKDF (reference sequence). CDR3 nucleotide sequence: TGTGCCACCAGCAGAGATTTGGGATGGGGGCCGGGTAGCAATCAGCCCCAGCATTTT. Translated, it gives CATSRDLGWGPGSNQPQHF.

The genes are TRBV3-1 (or the pseudogene TRBV3-2) and TRBJ1-4; 8 bases fit TRBD1. CDR3 size: 16 residues. Germline lookup yields CDR1 LGHDT and CDR2 YNNKEL (reference sequence). Trimming at V came to 0 bases and at J to 7 bases, leaving 7 bases not matched to a gene. The CDR3, as DNA: TGTGCCAGCAGCCAAGATCATGGGACAGGTAGTGAAAAACTGTTTTTT. Protein: CASSQDHGTGSEKLFF.

This clone was seen a single time. The V and J genes are TRBV5-1 and TRBJ2-5; D unclear. Trimming pared 5 bases from V and 3 bases from J, leaving 11 bases between. Germline V CDR1 and CDR2: SGHRS, YFSETQ. This CDR3 is built from 13 residues. CDR3 nucleotides: TGCGCCAGCAGGAGCGCCCCCAAAGAGACCCAGTACTTC. Its protein product is CASRSAPKETQYF.

The chain joins TRBV12-3 or TRBV12-4 to TRBJ1-1; D remains unclear. Between the trimmed V and J ends, which lost 4 bases and 0 bases, there was a span of 6 bases. The CDR3 has 13 residues. This CDR3 reads CASSSSVNTEAFF. DNA of the CDR3: TGTGCCAGCAGTTCCTCAGTGAACACTGAAGCTTTCTTT.